This is a list of T cell receptor beta chains from one sample in a study of CD8 T cells in Susac syndrome. TCRdb processed the immunoSEQ multiplex PCR reads anew with MiXCR; each CDR3 protein has one entry. The data hold some 200,000 distinct CDR3 sequences, with 90% to 97% observed a single time. Sequencing was carried out using CD4+ T cells from PBMCs. The receptors derive from a human donor with Susac syndrome. The CDR3 runs from the conserved cysteine through the conserved F or W. A D gene is named only where the DNA matches it firmly. Rows may omit the clone size; those that give it use once, few, many or a size class.

clone size: NA; J gene: TRBJ2-4; D gene: NA; V gene: TRBV20-1; CDR3 DNA: TGCAGTGCTAGGTTGATGGACGGAGCCAAAAACATTCAGTACTTC; CDR3 protein: CSARLMDGAKNIQYF
clone size: NA; J gene: TRBJ1-6; D gene: TRBD1; V gene: TRBV20-1; CDR3 DNA: TGCAGTGCTAGAGATCCGGGACAGGGCTTCTCCTATAATTCACCCCTCCACTTT; CDR3 protein: CSARDPGQGFSYNSPLHF
clone size: once; J gene: TRBJ2-7; D gene: NA; V gene: TRBV7-2; CDR3 DNA: TGTGCCAGCAGCTCCAGGACCCGCATCTCCTACGAGCAGTACTTC; CDR3 protein: CASSSRTRISYEQYF
clone size: NA; J gene: TRBJ2-3; D gene: TRBD2; V gene: TRBV7-7; CDR3 DNA: TGTGCCAGCAGCCCAACTAGCGGGGGCGTCACAGATACGCAGTATTTT; CDR3 protein: CASSPTSGGVTDTQYF
clone size: NA; J gene: TRBJ1-5; D gene: NA; V gene: TRBV28; CDR3 DNA: TGTGCCAGCGACGACAGAGTCTTTAGCAATCAGCCCCAGCATTTT; CDR3 protein: CASDDRVFSNQPQHF
clone size: NA; J gene: TRBJ1-1; D gene: NA; V gene: TRBV7-9; CDR3 DNA: TGTGCCAGCAGCTACACAGCGAACACTGAAGCTTTCTTT; CDR3 protein: CASSYTANTEAFF
clone size: NA; J gene: TRBJ1-6; D gene: NA; V gene: TRBV30; CDR3 DNA: TGTGCCGGGGAGTCTGACAGATATTCACCCCTCCACTTT; CDR3 protein: CAGESDRYSPLHF
clone size: NA; J gene: TRBJ1-4; D gene: NA; V gene: TRBV10-3; CDR3 DNA: TGTGCCATCAGTGACAATCACATCGGTGAAAAACTGTTTTTT; CDR3 protein: CAISDNHIGEKLFF
clone size: NA; J gene: TRBJ2-5; D gene: TRBD1; V gene: TRBV15; CDR3 DNA: TGTGCCACCAGCGGAAACAGGGGCCTGATGGAGACCCAGTACTTC; CDR3 protein: CATSGNRGLMETQYF
clone size: NA; J gene: TRBJ2-1; D gene: NA; V gene: TRBV11-2; CDR3 DNA: TGTGCCAGCAGCTCCGCCCGGTTCCACAATGAGCAGTTCTTC; CDR3 protein: CASSSARFHNEQFF
clone size: NA; J gene: TRBJ2-7; D gene: NA; V gene: TRBV29-1; CDR3 DNA: TGCAGCGCCGTAGACAGGCCGTACGAGCAGTACTTC; CDR3 protein: CSAVDRPYEQYF
clone size: NA; J gene: TRBJ2-1; D gene: TRBD2; V gene: TRBV24-1; CDR3 DNA: TGTGCCACCAGTGATAGCGGGGGTCCTTCCTACAATGAGCAGTTCTTC; CDR3 protein: CATSDSGGPSYNEQFF
clone size: NA; J gene: TRBJ1-6; D gene: NA; V gene: TRBV11-2; CDR3 DNA: TGTGCCAGCAGCGCCGATATTCCCCTCCACTTT; CDR3 protein: CASSADIPLHF
clone size: NA; J gene: TRBJ2-2; D gene: NA; V gene: TRBV30; CDR3 DNA: TGTGCCTGGAGTGGGTCCTATACCGGGGAGCTGTTTTTT; CDR3 protein: CAWSGSYTGELFF
clone size: NA; J gene: TRBJ1-5; D gene: NA; V gene: TRBV12-3/TRBV12-4; CDR3 DNA: TGTGCCAGCACCTGGGACGGTGGGCGCCAGCCCCAGCATTTT; CDR3 protein: CASTWDGGRQPQHF
clone size: NA; J gene: TRBJ2-7; D gene: NA; V gene: TRBV14; CDR3 DNA: TGTGCCAGCAGCTCGACAGGCCGGTTGGCCTACGAGCAGTACTTC; CDR3 protein: CASSSTGRLAYEQYF
clone size: NA; J gene: TRBJ2-1; D gene: TRBD1; V gene: TRBV5-6; CDR3 DNA: TGTGCCAGCAGACAACAGGGGTCTAAGAATGAGCAGTTCTTC; CDR3 protein: CASRQQGSKNEQFF
clone size: once; J gene: TRBJ2-3; D gene: TRBD2; V gene: TRBV28; CDR3 DNA: TGTGCCAGCAGTGAGGGACTAGCGGGCCGCACAGATACGCAGTATTTT; CDR3 protein: CASSEGLAGRTDTQYF
clone size: NA; J gene: TRBJ2-1; D gene: TRBD2; V gene: TRBV12-3/TRBV12-4; CDR3 DNA: TGTGCCAGCAGCCCGACTAGCTTCTACAATGAGCAGTTCTTC; CDR3 protein: CASSPTSFYNEQFF
clone size: NA; J gene: TRBJ1-1; D gene: TRBD1; V gene: TRBV7-6; CDR3 DNA: TGTGCCAGCAGCTTAGCCAAAGGGACAGGGAAAGCTTTCTTT; CDR3 protein: CASSLAKGTGKAFF
clone size: NA; J gene: TRBJ1-1; D gene: TRBD1; V gene: TRBV18; CDR3 DNA: TGTGCCAGCGCGAAGGACAGGGGCACTGAAGCTTTCTTT; CDR3 protein: CASAKDRGTEAFF
clone size: NA; J gene: TRBJ2-7; D gene: TRBD1; V gene: TRBV23-1; CDR3 DNA: TGCGCCAGCAGTCAGATACAGGGGCTATCCTACGAGCAGTACTTC; CDR3 protein: CASSQIQGLSYEQYF
clone size: NA; J gene: TRBJ1-6; D gene: NA; V gene: TRBV7-9; CDR3 DNA: TGTGCCAGCACCTACCCTGGGGGGCCCCTCCACTTT; CDR3 protein: CASTYPGGPLHF
clone size: once; J gene: TRBJ2-7; D gene: NA; V gene: TRBV13; CDR3 DNA: TGTGCCAGCAGCTTAGGGGGAAGACGGTCAAAGGCCTACGAGCAGTACTTC; CDR3 protein: CASSLGGRRSKAYEQYF
clone size: NA; J gene: TRBJ2-3; D gene: TRBD1; V gene: TRBV20-1; CDR3 DNA: TGCAGTGTTAGGGGACAGGGGTATTTGGATACGCAGTATTTT; CDR3 protein: CSVRGQGYLDTQYF
clone size: few; J gene: TRBJ1-1; D gene: NA; V gene: TRBV7-2; CDR3 DNA: TGTGCCAGCAGCTTTCAAGGAAACACTGAAGCTTTCTTT; CDR3 protein: CASSFQGNTEAFF
clone size: NA; J gene: TRBJ2-3; D gene: TRBD2; V gene: TRBV4-2; CDR3 DNA: TGTGCCAGCAGCCCCCACCAGACTAGCGTGGCAGATACGCAGTATTTT; CDR3 protein: CASSPHQTSVADTQYF
clone size: NA; J gene: TRBJ2-7; D gene: NA; V gene: TRBV30; CDR3 DNA: TGTGCCTGGAGTGTAGTGGCAGGGAAATCCTACGAGCAGTACTTC; CDR3 protein: CAWSVVAGKSYEQYF
clone size: NA; J gene: TRBJ2-3; D gene: NA; V gene: TRBV29-1; CDR3 DNA: TGCAGCGCAGTGGGGGGCACAGATACGCAGTATTTT; CDR3 protein: CSAVGGTDTQYF
clone size: NA; J gene: TRBJ2-7; D gene: TRBD1; V gene: TRBV20-1; CDR3 DNA: TGCAGTACCCCTCGACAGGGGGCGTACGAGCAGTACTTC; CDR3 protein: CSTPRQGAYEQYF
clone size: NA; J gene: TRBJ2-2; D gene: NA; V gene: TRBV30; CDR3 DNA: TGTGCCTGGTCCGGGACGAACACCGGGGAGCTGTTTTTT; CDR3 protein: CAWSGTNTGELFF
clone size: NA; J gene: TRBJ1-1; D gene: NA; V gene: TRBV11-2; CDR3 DNA: TGTGCCAGCAGCTTAGTAGTAGGATTCGAAGCTTTCTTT; CDR3 protein: CASSLVVGFEAFF
clone size: NA; J gene: TRBJ1-6; D gene: NA; V gene: TRBV30; CDR3 DNA: TGTGCCTGGAGGCCGCCGCTCCATTCACCCCTCCACTTT; CDR3 protein: CAWRPPLHSPLHF
clone size: NA; J gene: TRBJ1-1; D gene: NA; V gene: TRBV15; CDR3 DNA: TGTGCCACCAGCAGAGATCTCGCAGGGGAGGGGCGGAAAGCTTTCTTT; CDR3 protein: CATSRDLAGEGRKAFF
clone size: NA; J gene: TRBJ2-7; D gene: TRBD1; V gene: TRBV12-3/TRBV12-4; CDR3 DNA: TGTGCCAGCAGTTTTACAGGGGGAACCTACGAGCAGTACTTC; CDR3 protein: CASSFTGGTYEQYF
clone size: NA; J gene: TRBJ2-1; D gene: TRBD2; V gene: TRBV2; CDR3 DNA: TGTGCCAGCAGCGCACTAGCGGGGCGATACAATGAGCAGTTCTTC; CDR3 protein: CASSALAGRYNEQFF
clone size: NA; J gene: TRBJ1-2; D gene: TRBD1; V gene: TRBV3-1; CDR3 DNA: TGTGCCAGCAGCCAGCTAGGACAGGGGGCCAGTGGCTACACCTTC; CDR3 protein: CASSQLGQGASGYTF
clone size: NA; J gene: TRBJ2-2; D gene: NA; V gene: TRBV19; CDR3 DNA: TGTGCCAGTAGTATGGTCAGGATGGACACCGGGGAGCTGTTTTTT; CDR3 protein: CASSMVRMDTGELFF
clone size: NA; J gene: TRBJ2-5; D gene: TRBD2; V gene: TRBV28; CDR3 DNA: TGTGCCAGCAGGCCGACTAGCGGGGCAGAGACCCAGTACTTC; CDR3 protein: CASRPTSGAETQYF
clone size: NA; J gene: TRBJ2-5; D gene: NA; V gene: TRBV6-6; CDR3 DNA: TGTGCCAGCAGTTACAGGGAGATGGAGACCCAGTACTTC; CDR3 protein: CASSYREMETQYF
clone size: NA; J gene: TRBJ2-1; D gene: TRBD2; V gene: TRBV7-7; CDR3 DNA: TGTGCCAGCAGCCCGGGACTAGTCTCGGATGAGCAGTTCTTC; CDR3 protein: CASSPGLVSDEQFF
clone size: NA; J gene: TRBJ2-1; D gene: NA; V gene: TRBV7-3; CDR3 DNA: TGTGCCAGCAGCTTAAGACGTGGGGGGGCTGAGCAGTTCTTC; CDR3 protein: CASSLRRGGAEQFF
clone size: NA; J gene: TRBJ1-2; D gene: NA; V gene: TRBV3-1; CDR3 DNA: TGTGCCAGCAGCCAAGAATGGGACGGTTTCTACACCTTC; CDR3 protein: CASSQEWDGFYTF
clone size: NA; J gene: TRBJ2-7; D gene: TRBD2; V gene: TRBV9; CDR3 DNA: TGTGCCAGCAGCGTAGCTAGCGGGGGGAACTACGAGCAGTACTTC; CDR3 protein: CASSVASGGNYEQYF